Here is one T cell receptor beta chain with its context. Trimming removed 5 bases from V and 5 bases from J; junction bases left unmatched: 11. Germline V CDR1 and CDR2: SGHVS, FNYEAQ. This CDR3 contains 16 residues. The source of the sample is a study of T-cell memory formation after mild COVID-19. 5'RACE with constant-segment primers yielded barcoded, UMI-tagged TCR alpha and TCR beta cDNA libraries. In TCRdb, the 5' RACE reads were re-called with MiXCR into one record per CDR3 protein. The data hold 450,000 or so distinct CDR3 sequences, with over 15% observed a single time. What was sequenced was PBMCs or a T cell subset sorted from them (not recorded which). The chain has TRBV7-6 and TRBJ1-2, with 10 bases fitting TRBD1. This clonotype was obtained from an adult woman who had mild COVID-19 (a few samples of this study predate the infection). Cell type and time point are not known. The CDR3 here is CASSLGGTGDKYGYTF. The CDR3 DNA follows: TGTGCCAGCAGCCTGGGGGGGACAGGGGACAAATATGGCTACACCTTC.